These T cell receptor beta chains were read from a single sample in a study of monozygotic twins with inflammatory bowel disease. TCRdb processed the 5' RACE reads again and assigns one entry to each CDR3 protein, with no DNA. This sample's table has 150,000 to 200,000 distinct CDR3 sequences. Sequenced: blood. The receptors were sampled from a human donor with ulcerative colitis or Crohn's disease, or a healthy co-twin of an affected twin (not recorded which). Each CDR3 is given with its conserved first and last residue.

v_gene	j_gene	CDR3aa
TRBV5-1	TRBJ2-5	CASSLGGTVQETQYF
TRBV18	TRBJ1-5	CASSPLLSTKNQPQHF
TRBV5-6	TRBJ1-3	CASSLDRVLSGNTIYF
TRBV5-1	TRBJ2-1	CASSLGVRLAGGKDEQFF
TRBV30	TRBJ2-5	CAWSHRTGVGETQYF
TRBV25-1	TRBJ1-1	CASSDPGTAHEAFF
TRBV7-2	TRBJ2-2	CASSLEAGGELFF
TRBV7-3	TRBJ2-4	CASTPPTSGRLRAKNIQYF
TRBV5-1	TRBJ1-1	CASSLAGASLAFF
TRBV19	TRBJ2-2	CASAGTGDTGELFF
TRBV7-8	TRBJ1-1	CASSYDQQGRPRDTEAFF
TRBV6-5	TRBJ2-1	CASSYRSLPVQGRYNEQFF
TRBV18	TRBJ1-1	CASSSEGQMNTEAFF
TRBV19	TRBJ2-1	CASLRDRASNEQFF
TRBV11-3	TRBJ2-3	CACSLAGDTQYF
TRBV20-1	TRBJ1-1	CSARGKTGPGTEAFF
TRBV5-4	TRBJ2-5	CASSFSGSGGFETQYF
TRBV3-1	TRBJ1-5	CASSGDRGNQPQHF
TRBV29-1	TRBJ2-1	CSSGGPDYYNEQFF
TRBV7-6	TRBJ2-5	CASSFSGETQYF
TRBV7-3	TRBJ1-1	CASSPAPGGNTEAFF
TRBV18	TRBJ1-4	CASSPQGRQEKLFF
TRBV10-3	TRBJ2-1	CAISATPGTGPYNEQFF
TRBV20-1	TRBJ2-1	CSAKTTSGSYNEQFF
TRBV19	TRBJ2-1	CASSVWGSSYNEQFF
TRBV15	TRBJ2-3	CATSRDTSGDTDTQYF
TRBV7-9	TRBJ1-3	CASRGQGINGNTIYF
TRBV5-4	TRBJ1-2	CASSPARDSYGYTF
TRBV11-2	TRBJ2-7	CASSLDPTGIYEQYF
TRBV9	TRBJ2-2	CASSVGTIGGELFF
TRBV5-1	TRBJ2-7	CASSLWSSSYEQYF
TRBV3-1	TRBJ1-5	CASSQVPLNQPQHF